Each of the 10 T cell receptor beta chains below was sequenced from the same sample in a study of cytomegalovirus exposure and HLA in healthy donors. PCR used 60 Vbeta primers and 13 Jbeta primers. This table comes from immunoSEQ multiplex PCR, and its TCRdb copy is limited to in-frame clones, with some not included. The table shows about 140,000 clones, with 70% occurring only once. Sample: PBMCs. These receptors all come from a woman in her 30s in good health and CMV-seronegative.

A word on this clone: The junction does not match germline at one end; this may be a read error. In DNA, the CDR3 is TGTGCCAGCAGTTACTCCGTATTTCCTGGGACTGAAGCTCTCTTT. Translating it yields CASSYSVFPGTEALF. V is TRBV6-5 and J is TRBJ1-1; weak D call: TRBD1 (5 bases). The CDR3 length is 15 residues. The germline V gene has CDR1 MNHEY and CDR2 SVGAGI.

The chain is built from TRBV5-1 and TRBJ2-1; 7 bases line up with TRBD2. CDR1 and CDR2 from the germline V gene are SGHRS and YFSETQ. V lost 0 bases, J lost 10 bases, and 13 bases stayed unmatched. The CDR3 spans 16 residues. CDR3 region: CASSLVGLSHSQEQFF. The DNA for the CDR3 is TGCGCCAGCAGCTTGGTGGGACTATCCCATTCTCAGGAGCAGTTCTTC.

The rearrangement joins TRBV9 to TRBJ2-7, with no clear D. This CDR3 is 15 amino acids long. Germline V gives CDR1 SGDLS, CDR2 YYNGEE. V lost 0 bases and J lost 5, with 15 bases in between. CDR3: CASSVALSFPNEQYF. The CDR3 DNA sequence: TGTGCCAGCAGCGTAGCACTCTCATTCCCCAACGAGCAGTACTTC.

The rearrangement uses TRBV29-1 and TRBJ2-1, with D possibly TRBD2 on 5 matching bases. The CDR3 is 13 residues long. Germline V CDR1 and CDR2: SQVTM, ANQGSEA. With 5 bases removed from V and 3 bases from J, the gap between germline ends came to 11 bases. CDR3 sequence (DNA): TGCAGCGTTACGGGGATTAACTACAATGAGCAGTTCTTC. Encoded protein: CSVTGINYNEQFF.

The chain couples TRBV6-1 to TRBJ2-7, with D tentatively TRBD1 (6 bases). CDR1 and CDR2 (germline): MNHNS, SASEGT. Deletions cut 6 bases from V and 1 base from J, with 16 bases between. CDR3 length: 15 amino acids. CDR3: CASRAPPRGSYEQYF. CDR3 in DNA: TGTGCCAGCAGGGCCCCCCCCAGGGGTTCCTACGAGCAGTACTTC.

Only a few counts were recorded for this clone. The rearrangement uses TRBV28 and TRBJ2-2; 12 bases agree with TRBD2. The CDR3 consists of 15 residues. After removal of 5 bases from V and 6 bases from J, the junction contained 4 bases not matched to a gene. Germline CDR1 and CDR2: MDHEN and SYDVKM. This CDR3 reads CASSASGRAAGELFF. CDR3 in DNA: TGTGCCAGCAGTGCTAGCGGGAGGGCCGCCGGGGAGCTGTTTTTT.

This chain joins TRBV28 and TRBJ2-4; the D gene is possibly TRBD2 (6 bases). The CDR3 runs 14 residues. V was pared by 5 bases and J by 7 bases, with 15 bases between. Germline V gene data show CDR1 as MDHEN and CDR2 as SYDVKM. The DNA of the CDR3 is TGTGCCAGCAGTCCACGGGGGAGTGGGAACATTCAGTACTTC. Translating it yields CASSPRGSGNIQYF.

The genes are TRBV6-5 and TRBJ2-3, with TRBD2 identical over 12 bases. V was clipped by 6 bases and J by 4 bases; unmatched bases: 5. CDR1 and CDR2 from the germline V gene are MNHEY and SVGAGI. This CDR3 is built from 15 residues. This chain's CDR3 is CASSPSGGAPDTQYF. DNA of the CDR3: TGTGCCAGCAGCCCTAGCGGGGGGGCCCCAGATACGCAGTATTTT.

V and J are TRBV5-1 and TRBJ2-7, with TRBD1 as a possible D gene (5 bases). Looked up from germline, CDR1 is SGHRS and CDR2 is YFSETQ. The CDR3 totals 12 residues. Trimming shortened V by 4 bases and J by 6 bases, and 11 bases separated the two germline ends. CDR3 sequence: CASSTQGAEQYF. CDR3 sequence (DNA): TGCGCCAGCAGCACACAAGGGGCCGAGCAGTACTTC. The variable domain in full, with the rest retrieved from reference TRBV5-1 and TRBJ2-7, is KAGVTQTPRYLIKTRGQQVTLSCSPISGHRSVSWYQQTPGQGLQFLFEYFSETQRNKGNFPGRFSGRQFSNSRSEMNVSTLELGDSALYLCASSTQGAEQYFGPGTRLTVT.

The sample holds a few counts of this clone. This chain links TRBV7-2 with TRBJ1-3, with 10 positions matching TRBD1. Trimming cost V 5 bases and J 2 bases; bases outside gene matches: 6. This CDR3 has 16 amino acids. The germline V gene encodes CDR1 SGHTA and CDR2 FQGNSA. The CDR3 DNA reads as TGTGCCAGCAGCCCGACCGGACAGGGGGCTGGAAACACCATATATTTT. It is translated as CASSPTGQGAGNTIYF.